The rows below give T cell receptor beta chains drawn from one sample of a study of blood T cells in healthy people across ages. From the 5' RACE reads, TCRdb called clonotypes with MiXCR, one entry per CDR3 protein. The sample lists around 650,000 distinct CDR3 sequences, around 41% occurring once. Material for sequencing was blood. These receptors were taken from a man older than 75 in good health. Both conserved end residues are part of each CDR3. A D gene is named only where the DNA matches it firmly. Size is omitted from some rows. Given values are once, few, many or a class for expanded clones.

j_call,v_call,d_call,clone_size,cdr3_aa,cdr3_nt
TRBJ1-1,TRBV30,-,once,CAWSAGGVNTEAFF,TGTGCCTGGAGTGCGGGGGGCGTGAACACTGAAGCTTTCTTT
TRBJ2-5,TRBV5-1,TRBD2,-,CASSPGLNNGETQYF,TGCGCCAGCAGCCCGGGACTAAATAACGGAGAGACCCAGTACTTC
TRBJ2-4,TRBV10-3,-,few,CAISESEIDIQYF,TGTGCCATCAGTGAGTCTGAAATTGACATTCAGTACTTC
TRBJ2-3,TRBV7-8,TRBD2,-,CASSYKRGADTDTQYF,TGTGCCAGCAGCTATAAGCGGGGGGCTGACACAGATACGCAGTATTTT
TRBJ1-4,TRBV7-2,TRBD1,-,CASSVTGVEKLFF,TGTGCCAGCAGCGTGACAGGGGTCGAAAAACTGTTTTTT
TRBJ2-5,TRBV27,TRBD2,-,CASSLMWRESGKTQYF,TGTGCCAGCAGTTTGATGTGGCGGGAGTCGGGAAAGACCCAGTACTTC
TRBJ2-7,TRBV13,TRBD2,few,CASSGPSAAGGSYEQYF,TGTGCCAGCAGCGGGCCCAGCGCAGCGGGGGGCTCCTACGAGCAGTACTTC
TRBJ1-3,TRBV29-1,-,-,CSVAGAPGNTIYF,TGCAGCGTTGCGGGGGCCCCTGGAAACACCATATATTTT
TRBJ1-2,TRBV5-4,-,-,CASSLEGTRDGYTF,TGTGCCAGCAGCTTGGAGGGGACACGGGATGGCTACACCTTC
TRBJ1-2,TRBV20-1,TRBD1,-,CSAYRRDRVISDYGYTF,TGCAGTGCTTACAGACGGGACAGGGTTATTTCGGACTATGGCTACACCTTC
TRBJ2-1,TRBV6-2/TRBV6-3,-,-,CASRRATRVHEQFF,TGTGCCAGCAGGCGCGCTACCAGGGTACATGAGCAGTTCTTC
TRBJ1-3,TRBV29-1,-,-,CSVEIQVGNTIYF,TGCAGCGTTGAAATCCAGGTGGGAAACACCATATATTTT
TRBJ2-2,TRBV6-2/TRBV6-3,TRBD1,-,CASSPQTGGNTGELFF,TGTGCCAGCAGTCCGCAGACAGGGGGCAACACCGGGGAGCTGTTTTTT
TRBJ2-7,TRBV9,TRBD1,-,CASSVSRTGREQYF,TGTGCCAGCAGCGTATCTCGGACAGGGCGCGAGCAGTACTTC
TRBJ2-1,TRBV5-6,TRBD1,few,CASSVDRAVTYNEQFF,TGTGCCAGCAGCGTGGACAGGGCAGTCACCTACAATGAGCAGTTCTTC
TRBJ1-2,TRBV4-2,-,-,CASSQQLLGGSEGYTF,TGTGCCAGCAGCCAACAACTCCTCGGAGGTTCGGAGGGCTACACCTTC
TRBJ2-3,TRBV7-3,TRBD2,many,CASSPLAGGADTQYF,TGTGCCAGCAGCCCTCTAGCGGGAGGGGCAGATACGCAGTATTTT
TRBJ2-1,TRBV2,-,-,CASSEAWSKEQFF,TGTGCCAGCAGTGAAGCATGGTCCAAAGAGCAGTTCTTC
TRBJ1-6,TRBV10-3,-,-,CAINPGSYNSPLHF,TGTGCCATCAATCCAGGGAGCTATAATTCACCCCTCCACTTT
TRBJ2-1,TRBV6-2/TRBV6-3,-,-,CASSYYSKYQETQFF,TGTGCCAGCAGTTACTATTCCAAGTACCAAGAGACCCAGTTCTTC
TRBJ1-1,TRBV29-1,-,many,CTAQGEYTEAFF,TGCACGGCACAGGGAGAGTACACTGAAGCTTTCTTT
TRBJ2-7,TRBV30,TRBD2,-,CAWSAGLAGNEQYF,TGTGCCTGGAGTGCTGGACTAGCTGGCAACGAGCAGTACTTC
TRBJ2-3,TRBV6-1,TRBD1,-,CATGQGAGNTDTQYF,TGTGCCACAGGACAGGGGGCCGGGAACACAGATACGCAGTATTTT
TRBJ2-5,TRBV7-2,-,-,CASSLTSSQETQYF,TGTGCCAGCAGCTTAACGTCCAGTCAAGAGACCCAGTACTTC